Following are 28 T cell receptor beta chains from one sample sequenced in a study of human T cells and chemical hapten exposure. Time point given: pre-sensitization, week 0. The sample's treatment: therapeutic diphenylcyclopropenone sensitization with weekly scalp DPC. MiXCR was run by TCRdb on the RACE reads, yielding one entry per CDR3 protein. The sample includes a few hundred thousand distinct CDR3 sequences, approximately 7.5% of them seen just once. Sequences were derived from whole blood, sampled in connection with sensitization to the hapten diphenylcyclopropenone (DPC). These receptors were obtained from a man younger than 35 with alopecia areata. Some clones in this sample may be carry-over from other donors' samples.

The rearrangement joins TRBV6-2 or TRBV6-3 to TRBJ2-1; 13 bases line up with TRBD2. V lost 6 bases and J lost 6; bases outside the gene matches: 8. CDR1 is MNHEY and CDR2 is SVGEGT in the germline V gene. The CDR3 runs 16 residues. This CDR3 is CASSPSGLAGSNEQFF. CDR3 nucleotide sequence: TGTGCCAGCAGCCCCTCGGGACTAGCGGGGTCCAATGAGCAGTTCTTC.

The V and J genes are TRBV6-1 and TRBJ1-2; D is uncertain. The CDR3 spans 15 residues. V was cut by 6 bases and J by 0 bases, with 14 bases left in between. CDR1 MNHNS and CDR2 SASEGT come from the germline V gene. CDR3 in amino acids: CASSGKISPNYGYTF. In nucleotides, the CDR3 is TGTGCCAGCAGCGGGAAAATTAGTCCTAACTATGGCTACACCTTC.

This clonotype was seen ten or more times. The J gene is TRBJ1-3, the V gene TRBV7-2; D is ambiguous. From germline, CDR1 is SGHTA and CDR2 FQGNSA. Trimming pared 1 base from V and 5 bases from J, leaving 6 bases between. This CDR3 has 13 amino acids. The CDR3 nucleotides are TGTGCCAGCAGCTTAGAGGTCCGAAACACCATATATTTT. Translation gives CASSLEVRNTIYF.

The V and J genes are TRBV29-1 and TRBJ2-5; the match to TRBD2 covers 9 bases. The germline V gene encodes CDR1 SQVTM and CDR2 ANQGSEA. This CDR3 region has 13 residues. J was trimmed by 4 bases and V by 4 bases; bases with no gene match: 4. The CDR3 here is CSVGGGALETQYF. CDR3 DNA sequence: TGCAGCGTTGGCGGGGGGGCACTAGAGACCCAGTACTTC.

This chain joins TRBV20-1 and TRBJ1-5; D may be TRBD1 (5 bases). CDR3 size: 15 residues. Germline V gene lookup returns CDR1 DFQATT and CDR2 SNEGSKA (reference sequence). V gave up 3 bases and J gave up 1 base, with 13 bases separating them. For the CDR3, the DNA is TGCAGTGCTAGTGACCCAGGGAAGAGCAATCAGCCCCAGCATTTT. Translating gives CSASDPGKSNQPQHF.

This clonotype was counted many times. The gene calls are TRBV12-3 or TRBV12-4 and TRBJ1-1; D might be TRBD1 (5 bases). The CDR3 contains 14 residues. V was shortened by 5 bases and J by 5 bases, with 15 bases between the two germline ends. In DNA, the CDR3 is TGTGCCAGCAGTGAATTAGGGGTTCGGACTGAAGCTTTCTTT. Translation: CASSELGVRTEAFF.

The rearrangement joins TRBV5-1 to TRBJ1-5; TRBD1 matches 7 bases. The V segment lost 0 bases and the J segment 1 base; nucleotides outside the gene matches: 1. The germline CDR1 and CDR2 sequences are SGHRS and YFSETQ. The CDR3 contains 15 residues. CDR3 sequence: CASSLGDRSNQPQHF. The CDR3, as DNA: TGCGCCAGCAGCTTGGGGGACAGAAGCAATCAGCCCCAGCATTTT.

The chain couples TRBV10-3 to TRBJ1-1, with 8 nucleotides matching TRBD1. This CDR3 is 14 amino acids long. Germline V gene data show CDR1 as ENHRY and CDR2 as SYGVKD. Trimming took 7 bases from V and 0 from J; bases not matched to a gene: 4. The CDR3 nucleotides read TGTGCCATCACCTTGACAGGGGTGAACACTGAAGCTTTCTTT. This encodes CAITLTGVNTEAFF.

This clonotype came up a few times. The chain employs TRBV6-6 and TRBJ2-1, with D perhaps TRBD1 or TRBD2 (5 bases each). The CDR3 is made up of 14 amino acids. Germline loops: CDR1 MNHNY, CDR2 SVGAGI (reference sequence). Trimming took 6 bases from V and 15 from J, leaving 24 bases between them. The CDR3 sequence is CASSLAQGLQKLFF. The CDR3 DNA is TGTGCCAGCAGCCTAGCCCAGGGTCTCCAGAAGCTGTTCTTC.

This clonotype came up once. This could be a read error, since a much larger clone is one nucleotide away. The rearrangement links TRBV7-2 to TRBJ2-5; D is ambiguous. The CDR3 totals 13 residues. The V gene's germline CDR1 is SGHTA and CDR2 FQGNSA. The CDR3 bases are TGTGCCAGCAGCTTAGACCCCCAAGAGACCCGGTACTTC. Protein sequence: CASSLDPQETRYF.

This clonotype turned up a few times. The rearrangement uses TRBV11-2 and TRBJ1-6; D is unclear. CDR3 length: 13 residues. Trimming cost V 5 bases and J 7 bases, with 9 bases left between them. The germline V gene has CDR1 SGHAT and CDR2 FQNNGV. CDR3: CASSAGPNSPLHF. The CDR3 DNA sequence: TGTGCCAGCAGCGCCGGTCCCAATTCACCCCTCCACTTT.

This clonotype has at least ten counts. The chain recombines TRBV7-9 with TRBJ1-2; D unresolved. Germline CDR1 reads SEHNR; CDR2 reads FQNEAQ (reference sequence). V was shortened by 5 bases and J by 7 bases, with 14 bases between the two germline ends. This CDR3 contains 13 residues. The chain's CDR3 is CASSPTETGGYTF. CDR3 in DNA: TGTGCCAGCAGCCCGACTGAGACGGGTGGCTACACCTTC.

The sample holds many counts of this clonotype. This chain links TRBV6-2 or TRBV6-3 with TRBJ1-5; maybe TRBD1 (6 bases). Germline lookup yields CDR1 MNHEY and CDR2 SVGEGT. The CDR3 runs 16 residues. Trimming removed 7 bases from V and 0 bases from J, with 16 bases in between. This chain's CDR3 is CASTDATGISNQPQHF. The CDR3 nucleotides are TGTGCCAGCACTGACGCCACAGGGATTAGCAATCAGCCCCAGCATTTT.

This clonotype was seen more than once but under ten times. This chain joins TRBV6-6 and TRBJ1-3; 7 nucleotides align to TRBD1. The CDR3 runs 15 residues. V lost 4 bases, J lost 2 bases, and 5 bases stayed unmatched. Looked up from germline, CDR1 is MNHNY and CDR2 is SVGAGI (reference sequence). CDR3 coding DNA: TGTGCCAGCAGTTGGGACAGTTCCCCTGGAAACACCATATATTTT. Translated, it gives CASSWDSSPGNTIYF.

CDR3 region: CASSLGGAGEQYF. The CDR3 DNA reads as TGTGCCAGCAGCCTAGGGGGCGCGGGTGAGCAGTACTTC. V gene TRBV3-1 combines with J gene TRBJ2-7, with TRBD1 matching 7 bases. CDR1 LGHDT and CDR2 YNNKEL come from the germline V gene (reference sequence). V dropped 4 bases and J dropped 7; count of bases not matched to a gene: 7. The length of the CDR3 is 13 residues.

V is TRBV4-3 and J is TRBJ2-2, with D possibly being TRBD1 (6 bases). V lost 0 bases to trimming and J lost 4 bases, with 12 bases between them. The CDR3 consists of 16 residues. CDR1 is LGHNA and CDR2 is YSLEER in the germline V gene. CDR3 in DNA: TGCGCCAGCAGCCAAGATCGGATAGGGGGCACCGGGGAGCTGTTTTTT. Amino acid sequence: CASSQDRIGGTGELFF.

This clonotype has just a few counts. The chain has TRBV5-6 and TRBJ1-6, with 9 bases matching TRBD1. The CDR3 consists of 15 residues. The V gene end was trimmed by 4 bases and the J gene end by 10 bases; junction bases not matched to a gene: 9. Per the germline V gene, CDR1 is SGHDT and CDR2 is YYEEEE. The CDR3 region has the DNA TGTGCCAGCAGCCCATTGGGACAGGGCGAATCACCCCTCCACTTT. Amino acid sequence: CASSPLGQGESPLHF.

The gene calls are TRBV20-1 and TRBJ1-6; D remains unclear. V was cut by 5 bases and J by 6 bases, with 17 bases left in between. The CDR3 extends over 15 amino acids. From germline, CDR1 is DFQATT and CDR2 SNEGSKA (reference sequence). CDR3 coding DNA: TGCAGTGCTTCTCCTCACCGGGGTACTAATTCACCCCTCCACTTT. Protein product: CSASPHRGTNSPLHF.

There are a few counts of this clonotype. J is TRBJ2-2 and V is TRBV20-1; weak D call: TRBD2 (5 bases). The CDR3 runs 12 residues. CDR1 DFQATT and CDR2 SNEGSKA come from the germline V gene (reference sequence). Trimming pared 3 bases from V and 6 bases from J, leaving 8 bases between. Here the CDR3 DNA reads TGCAGTGCTAGGACCGGGGCCGGGGAGCTGTTTTTT. Translation: CSARTGAGELFF.

This clonotype was seen more than once but under ten times. The rearrangement links TRBV28 to TRBJ2-4; possibly TRBD1 for D (5 bases). Looked up from germline, CDR1 is MDHEN and CDR2 is SYDVKM. Trimming shortened V by 4 bases and J by 0 bases, and 13 bases separated the two germline ends. The CDR3 length is 16 residues. In DNA form, the CDR3 reads TGTGCCAGCAGTTCCGGCAGGGATCTAGCCAAAAACATTCAGTACTTC. Translated, it gives CASSSGRDLAKNIQYF.

A word on this clonotype: At one end, the junction sequence differs from germline, possibly due to a read error. The gene calls are TRBV12-3 or TRBV12-4 and TRBJ2-7; no clear D. The CDR3 runs to 11 residues. CDR3 sequence (DNA): TGTGCCAGCAGTCCCAAAACGGAGCAGAACTTC. It specifies CASSPKTEQNF.

This clonotype was counted only a few times. This chain uses TRBV5-1 with TRBJ1-1; 7 bases fit TRBD1. J was trimmed by 1 base and V by 4 bases; bases with no gene match: 4. The CDR3 length is 14 residues. In germline, CDR1 is SGHRS, CDR2 YFSETQ. The CDR3 region has the DNA TGCGCCAGCAGCACACAGGGGAGGAACACTGAAGCTTTCTTT. Translating gives CASSTQGRNTEAFF.

This clonotype was seen a few times. The V and J genes are TRBV7-9 and TRBJ2-3; TRBD1 matches 7 bases. J gave up 4 bases and V 2 bases, and 3 bases lay outside the gene matches. Germline V gene data show CDR1 as SEHNR and CDR2 as FQNEAQ (reference sequence). This CDR3 has 14 residues. CDR3 DNA: TGTGCCAGCAGCTTAAATCAGGGGGCAGATACGCAGTATTTT. This translates into CASSLNQGADTQYF.

This chain joins TRBV20-1 and TRBJ1-2; possibly TRBD1 for D (5 bases). In germline, CDR1 is DFQATT, CDR2 SNEGSKA (reference sequence). Trimming removed 5 bases from V and 4 bases from J, with 14 bases in between. The CDR3 extends over 13 amino acids. The CDR3 loop reads CSASQGLGYGYTF. The DNA for the CDR3 is TGCAGTGCTTCTCAGGGTTTGGGCTATGGCTACACCTTC.

This clonotype turned up a few times. J is TRBJ1-1 and V is TRBV5-1; D gene ambiguous. Trimming shortened V by 3 bases and J by 2 bases, and 8 bases separated the two germline ends. Germline values: CDR1 SGHRS, CDR2 YFSETQ. CDR3 length: 13 residues. This CDR3 is CASSWNQNTEAFF. CDR3 sequence (DNA): TGCGCCAGCAGCTGGAACCAAAACACTGAAGCTTTCTTT.

This clonotype was seen a handful of times. This sequence joins TRBV15 and TRBJ2-5, with 7 positions matching TRBD1. V was pared by 1 base and J by 5 bases, with 7 bases of the junction left unmatched. The V gene's germline CDR1 is LNHNV and CDR2 YYDKDF (reference sequence). This CDR3 comprises 15 residues. CDR3 in amino acids: CATSRVRQGGETQYF. The CDR3 DNA reads TGTGCCACCAGCAGAGTCCGACAGGGCGGTGAGACCCAGTACTTC.

This clonotype was observed a handful of times. This chain links TRBV6-4 with TRBJ2-2; D gene unclear. CDR1 and CDR2 (germline): MRHNA, SNTAGT. This CDR3 contains 13 residues. V lost 0 bases, J lost 6 bases, and 5 bases lay in between. CDR3 in DNA: TGTGCCAGCAGTGACTCGTTGGCCGGGGAGCTGTTTTTT. It is translated as CASSDSLAGELFF.

This clonotype was observed a handful of times. The chain carries TRBV7-9 and TRBJ1-6; D unclear. Germline-derived CDR1 and CDR2 are SEHNR and FQNEAQ (reference sequence). V was clipped by 3 bases and J by 11 bases, with 8 bases between them. There are 12 residues in the CDR3. The CDR3 nucleotides are TGTGCCAGCAGCTTGCCCGCTACACCCCTCCACTTT. Its translation is CASSLPATPLHF.